This T cell receptor beta chain derives from a study of blood T cell repertoires in COVID-19. Study context: Spain, Italy and the United States supplied samples that represented acute and convalescent COVID-19.

Those who participated ranged in age from roughly 18 to 89 years and resided in 20 to 25 US areas. Each participant's cohort was designated according to participant-reported clinical history. Recovery among Cohort 3 donors was established by two negative PCRs, clearance, or symptom resolution. Here immunoSEQ multiplex PCR was the method, and the copy in TCRdb shows in-frame clones only, minus some. The sample shows some 97,000 clones, 65% to 90% of them seen only once. Germline CDR1 and CDR2: SGHTA and FQGNSA. Losses at the gene ends were 1 base for V and 3 bases for J; bases not matched to a gene: 7. The CDR3 is made up of 16 amino acids. This clone occurred once.

The sequence came from a woman aged 45-60 years who had recovered from COVID-19. The V call is TRBV7-2, the J call TRBJ2-7; 9 bases are shared with TRBD2. Sample: PBMCs or T cells enriched from blood (not recorded which). Here the CDR3 reads CASSLVASGEYYEQYF. In DNA, the CDR3 is TGTGCCAGCAGCTTAGTGGCTAGCGGGGAATACTACGAGCAGTACTTC.